This TCR beta chain comes out of a study of blood T cell repertoires in COVID-19. Study-level background: PBMCs, B-cell-depleted T cells, or T cells were the source of the cDNA or gDNA that made up the material.

Original data processing: By means of reference gene primer amplification, nucleated cell counts were estimated. TCRdb's table, derived via immunoSEQ multiplex PCR, lists solely in-frame clones and lacks some. The DNA gave D and trimming, while V, J and clone size come from that table. Here the sample spans under 55,000 clones, almost 90% being singletons. The V and J ends lost 6 bases and 0 bases respectively, with 8 bases between them. The CDR3 extends over 13 amino acids. Germline CDR1 is MNHEY and CDR2 is SVGEGT. The clonotype was recovered from a human donor in a cohort sampled during active COVID-19. J is TRBJ1-1 and V is TRBV6-2 or TRBV6-3; D is undetermined. The sample taken for sequencing was peripheral blood. CDR3: CASSEEMNTEAFF. CDR3 nucleotide sequence: TGTGCCAGCAGCGAGGAAATGAACACTGAAGCTTTCTTT.